This is a list of T cell receptor beta chains from one sample in a study of CD8 T cells in ankylosing spondylitis. TCRdb called the 5' RACE reads again in MiXCR, with one record for every CDR3 protein. Among more than 250,000 distinct CDR3 sequences listed, under 8.5% were seen once. Sequencing was carried out using blood, either unsorted or a sorted T cell fraction (not recorded which). The origin of the receptors is a male donor with ankylosing spondylitis. CDR3s include the opening cysteine and the closing phenylalanine or tryptophan. The D gene is left open where the match is weak. Clone sizes are given selectively: once, few, many, or a class where the clone is expanded.

abundance	v_gene	d_gene	j_gene	CDR3nt	CDR3aa
-	TRBV9	TRBD2	TRBJ2-3	TGTGCCAGCAGCGCGGGGGGGGTGTATACGCAGTATTTT	CASSAGGVYTQYF
-	TRBV29-1	-	TRBJ2-2	TGCAGCGTTGAAGATTACGGGGAGCCGGAAGGCCCCAACTCGAACACCGGGGAGCTGTTTTTT	CSVEDYGEPEGPNSNTGELFF
few	TRBV2	TRBD1	TRBJ2-1	TGTGCCAGCAGCCGGGACAGGGGAATTCATGAGCAGTTCTTC	CASSRDRGIHEQFF
few	TRBV12-3/TRBV12-4	-	TRBJ2-3	TGTGCCAGCAGTTTAGCGCGGGAGAACAGGGGAAGAACAGATACGCAGTATTTT	CASSLARENRGRTDTQYF
few	TRBV23-1	-	TRBJ2-3	TGCGCCAGCAGTGCCCACAGGGACTCCACAGATACGCAGTATTTT	CASSAHRDSTDTQYF
-	TRBV7-2	TRBD2	TRBJ2-7	TGTGCCAGCAGTCCGAAAGCGGGAGGGCCACACGAGCAGTACTTC	CASSPKAGGPHEQYF
-	TRBV11-2	TRBD2	TRBJ2-1	TGTGCCAGCAGCTCACGTACGGGACTAGCGGGAGGGCCGACCTACAATGAGCAGTTCTTC	CASSSRTGLAGGPTYNEQFF
few	TRBV4-1	-	TRBJ1-4	TGCGCCAGCAGCCAAGCCCTCCCCGGGGCCCTTCTGAATGAAAAACTGTTTTTT	CASSQALPGALLNEKLFF
-	TRBV4-1	-	TRBJ1-1	TGCGCCAGCAGCCAAAGGACAGAGGCAGGGGCGAGGAACACTGAAGCTTTCTTT	CASSQRTEAGARNTEAFF
many	TRBV12-3/TRBV12-4	-	TRBJ2-1	TGTGCCAGCAGTTCCTTCGCGGGCTCCTACAATGAGCAGTTCTTC	CASSSFAGSYNEQFF
many	TRBV29-1	-	TRBJ2-3	TGCAGCGTTGAAGTCACATCTACAGATACGCAGTATTTT	CSVEVTSTDTQYF
few	TRBV7-2	TRBD2	TRBJ2-7	TGTGCCAGCAGCTTAGGACTAGCGGGACCGACCTACGAGCAGTACTTC	CASSLGLAGPTYEQYF
few	TRBV18	-	TRBJ1-6	TGTGCCAGCTCACCAAACCCCCGATCACCCCTCCACTTT	CASSPNPRSPLHF
many	TRBV29-1	-	TRBJ2-7	TGCAGCGTTGATTCGGCGGTACCTTCCGAGCAGTACTTC	CSVDSAVPSEQYF
few	TRBV4-3	TRBD2	TRBJ2-7	TGCGCCAGCAGCCAAGATCCGGCTAGCGGGAGGAACGAGCAGTACTTC	CASSQDPASGRNEQYF